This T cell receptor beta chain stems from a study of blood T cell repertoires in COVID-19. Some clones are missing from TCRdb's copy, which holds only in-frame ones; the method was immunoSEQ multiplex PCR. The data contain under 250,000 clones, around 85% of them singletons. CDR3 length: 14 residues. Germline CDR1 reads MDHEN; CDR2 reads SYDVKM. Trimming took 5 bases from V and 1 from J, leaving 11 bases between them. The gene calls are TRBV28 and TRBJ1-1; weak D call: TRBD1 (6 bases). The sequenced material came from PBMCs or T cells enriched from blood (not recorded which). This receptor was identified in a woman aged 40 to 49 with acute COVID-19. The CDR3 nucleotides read TGTGCCAGCAGTCCCGGGGACACGAACACTGAAGCTTTCTTT. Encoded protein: CASSPGDTNTEAFF.